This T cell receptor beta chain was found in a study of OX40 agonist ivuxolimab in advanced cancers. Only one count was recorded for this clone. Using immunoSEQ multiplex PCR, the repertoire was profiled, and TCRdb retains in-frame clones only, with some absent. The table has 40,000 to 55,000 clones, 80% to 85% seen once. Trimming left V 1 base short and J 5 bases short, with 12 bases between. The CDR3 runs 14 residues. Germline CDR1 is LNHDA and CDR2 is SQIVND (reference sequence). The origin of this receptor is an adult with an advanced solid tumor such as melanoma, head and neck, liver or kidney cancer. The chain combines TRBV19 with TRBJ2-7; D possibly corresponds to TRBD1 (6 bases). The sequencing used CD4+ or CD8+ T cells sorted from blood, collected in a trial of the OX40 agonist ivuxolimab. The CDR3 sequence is CASSIVQGFHEQYF. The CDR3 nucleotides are TGTGCCAGTAGTATAGTGCAGGGGTTCCACGAGCAGTACTTC.